This T cell receptor beta chain is from a study of T cell changes during pregnancy in multiple sclerosis. Libraries were prepared by immunoSEQ multiplex PCR; TCRdb keeps only in-frame clonotypes and omits some of them. The sample carries roughly 43,000 clones, around 93% recorded once. Per germline, CDR1 LGHNA and CDR2 YNFKEQ. The CDR3 sequence is 12 residues long. V gave up 3 bases and J gave up 10 bases, with 9 bases separating them. The rearrangement links TRBV4-2 to TRBJ2-2; D unresolved. The clonotype was recovered from a female donor with multiple sclerosis, enrolled in a pregnancy study. The sample here was CD4+ T cells from peripheral blood mononuclear cells, taken in the third trimester of pregnancy. The CDR3 loop reads CASSQGSEELFF. The DNA of the CDR3 is TGTGCCAGCAGCCAGGGCTCAGAGGAGCTGTTTTTT.